These 21 T cell receptor beta chains were all obtained from the same sample, sequenced in a study of T cell repertoires in aging, cancer and after chemotherapy. Multiplex touch-down PCR with TRB-A/B primers amplified rearranged V-D-J TRB sequences. A single record per CDR3 protein comes from TCRdb applying MiXCR to the multiplex PCR reads. The sample includes thousands of distinct CDR3 sequences, approximately 30% of them seen just once. TCR beta rearrangements were amplified from peripheral blood genomic DNA. Input material: blood. Every receptor here comes from a human donor with a blood cancer.

This clonotype was picked up a small number of times. The J gene is TRBJ2-3, the V gene TRBV20-1; D is ambiguous. CDR1 is DFQATT, CDR2 SNEGSKA, per germline (reference sequence). The V gene lost 0 bases and the J gene lost 6 bases, with 10 bases spanning the gap. The CDR3 is 13 residues long. CDR3 coding DNA: TGCAGTGCTAGAGACACAGACTTTGATACGCAGTATTTT. Amino acid sequence: CSARDTDFDTQYF.

This clonotype has more than one count but fewer than ten. The gene calls are TRBV11-2 and TRBJ1-5; unclear D gene. Germline CDR1 reads SGHAT; CDR2 reads FQNNGV. The CDR3 extends over 15 amino acids. The ends were cut back, 3 bases at V and 0 bases at J, with 9 bases in the middle. CDR3 DNA: TGTGCCAGCAGCTTTGACGGGTATAGCAATCAGCCCCAGCATTTT. Translating it yields CASSFDGYSNQPQHF. Full variable domain (remainder filled in from reference TRBV11-2 and TRBJ1-5): EAGVAQSPRYKIIEKRQSVAFWCNPISGHATLYWYQQILGQGPKLLIQFQNNGVVDDSQLPKDRFSAERLKGVDSTLKIQPAKLEDSAVYLCASSFDGYSNQPQHFGDGTRLSIL.

This clonotype has only a few counts. This chain connects TRBV4-2 to TRBJ2-3; D might be TRBD2 (5 bases). This CDR3 is built from 15 residues. Germline loops: CDR1 LGHNA, CDR2 YNFKEQ. Trimming pared 6 bases from V and 4 bases from J, leaving 17 bases between. CDR3 residues: CASRLLGETPDTQYF. CDR3 DNA sequence: TGTGCCAGCAGGTTGCTCGGGGAGACGCCAGATACGCAGTATTTT.

By proportion, this clonotype is medium-sized. The chain has TRBV29-1 and TRBJ1-1, with a possible D match to TRBD1 (6 bases). This CDR3 contains 15 residues. Germline values: CDR1 SQVTM, CDR2 ANQGSEA. V was pared by 0 bases and J by 1 base, with 12 bases between. The CDR3 region is CSVEDLGGRNTEAFF. The CDR3 DNA is TGCAGCGTTGAAGATCTTGGGGGCCGGAACACTGAAGCTTTCTTT.

This clonotype was seen more than once but under ten times. The chain links TRBV4-3 to TRBJ2-5, with D possibly matching TRBD2 (7 bases). The CDR3 length is 15 residues. The germline V gene has CDR1 LGHNA and CDR2 YSLEER. V lost 0 bases, J lost 1 base, and 9 bases lay in between. The DNA for the CDR3 is TGCGCCAGCAGCCAAGATCGGGGGGCCCAAGAGACCCAGTACTTC. This sequence encodes CASSQDRGAQETQYF.

Only a few counts were recorded for this clonotype. The rearrangement links TRBV24-1 to TRBJ2-1; possible D gene TRBD1, 5 bases. The length of the CDR3 is 16 residues. Between the trimmed V and J ends, which lost 3 bases and 0 bases, there was a span of 11 bases. Germline CDR1 reads KGHDR; CDR2 reads SFDVKD. CDR3 sequence reads: CATSDQTVSSYNEQFF. Written as DNA, the CDR3 is TGTGCCACCAGTGATCAGACAGTTAGCTCCTACAATGAGCAGTTCTTC.

Only a few counts were recorded for this clonotype. The chain combines TRBV5-5 with TRBJ2-3, with 11 bases that match TRBD2. V was clipped by 0 bases and J by 8 bases; unmatched bases: 5. From germline, CDR1 is SGHKS and CDR2 YYEKEE (reference sequence). The CDR3 loop spans 15 amino acids. CDR3 sequence (DNA): TGTGCCAGCAGCTTGGAACTAGCGGGGGAGGCTACGCAGTATTTT. Translating it yields CASSLELAGEATQYF.

The count of this clonotype is one. The chain recombines TRBV24-1 with TRBJ1-2; TRBD1 aligns across 9 bases. The CDR3 totals 13 residues. V gave up 4 bases and J gave up 4 bases; unmatched junction bases: 0. The V gene's germline CDR1 is KGHDR and CDR2 SFDVKD. CDR3 loop: CATSEGQGYGYTF. The CDR3 nucleotides read TGTGCCACCAGTGAGGGACAGGGCTATGGCTACACCTTC.

V usage is TRBV6-4 and J usage is TRBJ2-3, with D tentatively TRBD2 (5 bases). Germline CDR1 and CDR2: MRHNA and SNTAGT. V was pared by 2 bases and J by 4 bases, with 10 bases between. The CDR3 loop spans 14 amino acids. The CDR3 bases are TGTGCCAGCAGTGACCGTGGCGGGTCAGATACGCAGTATTTT. Translation: CASSDRGGSDTQYF.

This clonotype occurred a few times. This chain uses TRBV6-5 with TRBJ1-5; 9 positions match TRBD1. The CDR3 totals 14 residues. Germline assignment: CDR1 MNHEY and CDR2 SVGAGI. The V and J ends lost 6 bases and 7 bases, in that order; junction bases with no gene match: 7. The CDR3 bases are TGTGCCAGCAGGCCTACAGGGGGCTCACAGCCCCAGCATTTT. Its translation is CASRPTGGSQPQHF.

V gene TRBV12-3 or TRBV12-4 combines with J gene TRBJ2-5, with D possibly matching TRBD2 (6 bases). The CDR3 has 16 residues. The V and J ends lost 5 bases and 1 base respectively, with 17 bases between them. Written as DNA, the CDR3 is TGTGCCAGCAGTCACTGGACCTTGGGGGGCCAAGAGACCCAGTACTTC. Translating gives CASSHWTLGGQETQYF.

In its sample, this clonotype ranks as medium-sized. The V call is TRBV19, the J call TRBJ2-3; D call uncertain. Germline values: CDR1 LNHDA, CDR2 SQIVND (reference sequence). V lost 3 bases and J lost 3, with 10 bases in between. The CDR3 runs 14 residues. This chain's CDR3 is CASSISSTTDTQYF. CDR3 bases: TGTGCCAGTAGTATCTCGTCCACGACAGATACGCAGTATTTT.

The chain couples TRBV30 to TRBJ1-2, with a possible D match to TRBD1 (6 bases). The CDR3 totals 14 residues. Germline V gene sequence: CDR1 GTSNPN, CDR2 SVGIG (reference sequence). V was pared by 2 bases and J by 4 bases, with 14 bases between. CDR3 nucleotide sequence: TGTGCCTGGAGTTCTGGGGGCAGGGTCTATGGCTACACCTTC. This encodes CAWSSGGRVYGYTF.

This clonotype was seen only a few times. For the CDR3, the DNA is TGTGCCACCAGCAGGAGAACAGGTAACAACGAGCAGTACTTC. It codes for CATSRRTGNNEQYF. The chain recombines TRBV15 with TRBJ2-7, with D maybe TRBD1 (5 bases). Germline CDR1 reads LNHNV; CDR2 reads YYDKDF (reference sequence). Trimming took off 3 bases at V and 5 bases at J, with 14 bases between the two ends. The length of the CDR3 is 14 residues.

The V and J genes are TRBV4-1 and TRBJ1-5; D is unresolved. Germline CDR1 is MGHRA and CDR2 is YSYEKL. Trimming removed 3 bases from V and 6 bases from J, with 9 bases in between. The CDR3 has 13 residues. This CDR3 is CASSQHEGQPQHF. CDR3 nucleotide sequence: TGCGCCAGCAGCCAGCACGAGGGTCAGCCCCAGCATTTT.

The rearrangement uses TRBV27 and TRBJ2-4; 8 bases are a match to TRBD1. The V gene end was trimmed by 6 bases and the J gene end by 0 bases; junction bases not matched to a gene: 7. The length of the CDR3 is 16 residues. The germline V gene encodes CDR1 MNHEY and CDR2 SMNVEV (reference sequence). Here the CDR3 reads CASSQDRDLAKNIQYF. The CDR3 DNA reads TGTGCCAGCAGCCAGGACAGGGACTTAGCCAAAAACATTCAGTACTTC.

This clonotype was counted a few times. CDR3 DNA: TGTGCCAGCAGCTTGGACTTCCAAGAGACCCAGTACTTC. Translation: CASSLDFQETQYF. The rearrangement uses TRBV5-6 and TRBJ2-5; unclear D gene. The CDR3 has 13 residues. The germline gives CDR1 SGHDT, CDR2 YYEEEE. Trimming left V 0 bases short and J 1 base short, with 4 bases between.

The CDR3 sequence is CASSPTGLAVGSPLHF. Here the CDR3 DNA reads TGTGCCAGTAGTCCCACAGGCCTTGCTGTAGGATCACCCCTCCACTTT. The chain recombines TRBV19 with TRBJ1-6; perhaps TRBD1 as D (5 bases). Germline CDR1 is LNHDA and CDR2 is SQIVND (reference sequence). The CDR3 loop spans 16 amino acids. V lost 5 bases to trimming and J lost 10 bases, with 21 bases between them.

Concerning this clonotype itself: Being one base from a much bigger clone, this may be a read error. J is TRBJ2-5 and V is TRBV19; D gene uncertain. Judging by the DNA end, TRBJ2-1 fits better; the J call may be wrong. Germline CDR1 LNHDA, CDR2 SQIVND (reference sequence). The CDR3 runs to 14 residues. CDR3 sequence (DNA): TGTGCCAGTAGTGCCCGGGCACGCTACAATGAGCAGTTCTTC. This encodes CASSARARYNEQFF.

This chain connects TRBV4-3 to TRBJ2-1; TRBD1 aligns across 9 bases. J was trimmed by 7 bases and V by 4 bases; bases with no gene match: 14. Germline V gives CDR1 LGHNA, CDR2 YSLEER. The CDR3 loop spans 17 amino acids. Here the CDR3 DNA reads TGCGCCAGCAGCCGGATCCTCCGGGACAGGGTTGTGAATGAGCAGTTCTTC. This translates into CASSRILRDRVVNEQFF.

In its sample, this clonotype was seen a few times. The chain uses TRBV27 and TRBJ1-1; TRBD1 matches at 11 bases. J lost 3 bases, V lost 5 bases, and 8 bases had no gene match. Germline V gives CDR1 MNHEY, CDR2 SMNVEV (reference sequence). The CDR3 covers 16 residues. For the CDR3, the DNA is TGTGCCAGCAGTCCGGACAGGGGGCCTTACTACACTGAAGCTTTCTTT. This sequence encodes CASSPDRGPYYTEAFF.